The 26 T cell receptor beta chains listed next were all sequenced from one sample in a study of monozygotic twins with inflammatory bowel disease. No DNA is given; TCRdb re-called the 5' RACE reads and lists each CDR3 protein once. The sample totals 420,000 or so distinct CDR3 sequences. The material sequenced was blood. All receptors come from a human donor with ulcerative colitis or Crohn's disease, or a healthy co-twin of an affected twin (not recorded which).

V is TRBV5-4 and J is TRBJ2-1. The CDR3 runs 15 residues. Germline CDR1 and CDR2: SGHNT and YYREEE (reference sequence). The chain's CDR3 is CASSIVAGLENEQFF.

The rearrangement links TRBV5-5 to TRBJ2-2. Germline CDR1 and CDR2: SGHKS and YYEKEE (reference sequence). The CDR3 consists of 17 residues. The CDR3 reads CASSVISGRLQLGELFF.

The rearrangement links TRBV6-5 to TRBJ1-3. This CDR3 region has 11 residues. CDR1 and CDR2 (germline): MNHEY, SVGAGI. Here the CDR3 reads CATLLGNTIYF.

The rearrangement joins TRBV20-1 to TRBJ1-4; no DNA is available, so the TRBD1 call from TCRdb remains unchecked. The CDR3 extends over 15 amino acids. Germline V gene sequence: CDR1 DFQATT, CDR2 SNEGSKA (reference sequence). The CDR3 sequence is CSARWNRAPSEKLFF.

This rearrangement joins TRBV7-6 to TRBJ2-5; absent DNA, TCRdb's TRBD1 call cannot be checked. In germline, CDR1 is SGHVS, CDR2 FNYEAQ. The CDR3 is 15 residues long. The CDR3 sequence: CASSKTGGVAETQYF. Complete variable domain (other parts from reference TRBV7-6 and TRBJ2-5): GAGVSQSPRYKVTKRGQDVALRCDPISGHVSLYWYRQALGQGPEFLTYFNYEAQQDKSGLPNDRFSAERPEGSISTLTIQRTEQRDSAMYRCASSKTGGVAETQYFGPGTRLLVL.

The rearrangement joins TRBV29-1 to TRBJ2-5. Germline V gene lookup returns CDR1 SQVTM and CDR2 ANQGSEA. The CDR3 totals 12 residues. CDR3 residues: CSVVPKKETQYF.

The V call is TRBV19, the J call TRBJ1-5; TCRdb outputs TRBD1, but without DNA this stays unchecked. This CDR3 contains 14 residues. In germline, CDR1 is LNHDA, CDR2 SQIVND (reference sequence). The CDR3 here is CASSIGRGGQPQHF.

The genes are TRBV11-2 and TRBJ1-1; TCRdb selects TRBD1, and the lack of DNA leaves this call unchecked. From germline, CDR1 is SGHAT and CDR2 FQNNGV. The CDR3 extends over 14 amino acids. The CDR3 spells CASSLRGDWTEAFF.

CDR3 amino acids: CASSLWARGQGGYTF. J is TRBJ1-2 and V is TRBV27; TCRdb returns TRBD1, unconfirmable since there is no DNA. The CDR3 covers 15 residues. Per germline, CDR1 MNHEY and CDR2 SMNVEV (reference sequence).

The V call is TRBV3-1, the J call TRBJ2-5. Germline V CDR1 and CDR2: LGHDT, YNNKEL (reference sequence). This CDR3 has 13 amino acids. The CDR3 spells CASSQERRETQYF.

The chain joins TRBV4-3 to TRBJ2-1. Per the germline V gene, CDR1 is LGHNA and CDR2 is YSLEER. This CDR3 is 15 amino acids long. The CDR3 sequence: CASSQEVRTYNEQFF.

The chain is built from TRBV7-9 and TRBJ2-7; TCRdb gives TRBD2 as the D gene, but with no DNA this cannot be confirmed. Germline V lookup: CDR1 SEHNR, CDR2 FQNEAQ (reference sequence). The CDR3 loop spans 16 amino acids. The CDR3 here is CASRPPLDQISYEQYF.

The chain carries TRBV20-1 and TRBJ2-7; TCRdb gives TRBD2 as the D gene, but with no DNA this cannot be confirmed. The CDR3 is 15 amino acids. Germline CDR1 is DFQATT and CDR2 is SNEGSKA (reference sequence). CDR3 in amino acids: CSAGRTSGIFYEQYF.

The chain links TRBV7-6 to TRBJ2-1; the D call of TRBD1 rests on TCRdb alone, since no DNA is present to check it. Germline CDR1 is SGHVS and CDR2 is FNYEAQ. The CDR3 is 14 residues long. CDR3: CASSLGSPYNEQFF.

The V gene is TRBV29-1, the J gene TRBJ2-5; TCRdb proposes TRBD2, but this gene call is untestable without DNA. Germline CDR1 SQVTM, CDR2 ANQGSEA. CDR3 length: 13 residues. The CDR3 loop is CSVRWRGLETQYF.

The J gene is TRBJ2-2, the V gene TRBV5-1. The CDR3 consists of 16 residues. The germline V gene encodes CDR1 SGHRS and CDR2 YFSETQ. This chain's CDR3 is CASSLTSGRNTGELFF.

The CDR3 loop is CASSQGDTRNEKLFF. V is TRBV14 and J is TRBJ1-4; TCRdb gives TRBD1 as the D gene, but with no DNA this cannot be confirmed. This CDR3 has 15 residues. Germline CDR1 reads SGHDN; CDR2 reads FVKESK.

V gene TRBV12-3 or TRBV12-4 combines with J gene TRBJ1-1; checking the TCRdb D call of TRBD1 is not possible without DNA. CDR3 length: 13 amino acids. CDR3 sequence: CTSSLSRQAEAFF.

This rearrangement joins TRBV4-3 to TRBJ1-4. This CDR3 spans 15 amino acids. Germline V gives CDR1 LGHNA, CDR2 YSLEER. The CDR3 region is CASSQDWTYPEKLFF.

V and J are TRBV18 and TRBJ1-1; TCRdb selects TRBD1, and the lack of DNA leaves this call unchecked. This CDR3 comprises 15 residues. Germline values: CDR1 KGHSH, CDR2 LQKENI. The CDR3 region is CASSPSGTGGNEAFF. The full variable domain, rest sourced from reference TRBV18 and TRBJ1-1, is NAGVMQNPRHLVRRRGQEARLRCSPMKGHSHVYWYRQLPEEGLKFMVYLQKENIIDESGMPKERFSAEFPKEGPSILRIQQVVRGDSAAYFCASSPSGTGGNEAFFGQGTRLTVV.

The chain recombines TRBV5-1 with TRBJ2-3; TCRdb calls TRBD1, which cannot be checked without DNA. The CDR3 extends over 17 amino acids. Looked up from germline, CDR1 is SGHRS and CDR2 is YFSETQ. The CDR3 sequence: CASSLGRTGDGADTQYF.

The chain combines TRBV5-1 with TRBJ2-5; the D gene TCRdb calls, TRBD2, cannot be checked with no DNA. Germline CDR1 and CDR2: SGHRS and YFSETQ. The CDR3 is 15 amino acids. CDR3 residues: CASRPGTSGEETQYF.

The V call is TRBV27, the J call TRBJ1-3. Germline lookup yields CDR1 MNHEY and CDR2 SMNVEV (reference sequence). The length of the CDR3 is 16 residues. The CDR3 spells CASSLSVGELGNTIYF.

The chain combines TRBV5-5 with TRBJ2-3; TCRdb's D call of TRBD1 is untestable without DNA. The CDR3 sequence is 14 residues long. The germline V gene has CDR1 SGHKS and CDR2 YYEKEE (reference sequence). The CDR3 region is CASSRQPVADTQYF.

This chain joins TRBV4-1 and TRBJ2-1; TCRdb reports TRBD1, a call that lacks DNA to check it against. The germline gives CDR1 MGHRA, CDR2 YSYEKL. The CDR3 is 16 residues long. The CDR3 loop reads CASSQSTGASYNEQFF.

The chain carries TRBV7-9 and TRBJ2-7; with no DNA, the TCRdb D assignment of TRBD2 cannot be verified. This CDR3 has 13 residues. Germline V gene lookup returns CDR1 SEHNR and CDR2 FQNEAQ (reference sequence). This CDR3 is CASSGLAQYEQYF. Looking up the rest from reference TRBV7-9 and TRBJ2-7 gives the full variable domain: DTGVSQNPRHKITKRGQNVTFRCDPISEHNRLYWYRQTLGQGPEFLTYFQNEAQLEKSRLLSDRFSAERPKGSFSTLEIQRTEQGDSAMYLCASSGLAQYEQYFGPGTRLTVT.